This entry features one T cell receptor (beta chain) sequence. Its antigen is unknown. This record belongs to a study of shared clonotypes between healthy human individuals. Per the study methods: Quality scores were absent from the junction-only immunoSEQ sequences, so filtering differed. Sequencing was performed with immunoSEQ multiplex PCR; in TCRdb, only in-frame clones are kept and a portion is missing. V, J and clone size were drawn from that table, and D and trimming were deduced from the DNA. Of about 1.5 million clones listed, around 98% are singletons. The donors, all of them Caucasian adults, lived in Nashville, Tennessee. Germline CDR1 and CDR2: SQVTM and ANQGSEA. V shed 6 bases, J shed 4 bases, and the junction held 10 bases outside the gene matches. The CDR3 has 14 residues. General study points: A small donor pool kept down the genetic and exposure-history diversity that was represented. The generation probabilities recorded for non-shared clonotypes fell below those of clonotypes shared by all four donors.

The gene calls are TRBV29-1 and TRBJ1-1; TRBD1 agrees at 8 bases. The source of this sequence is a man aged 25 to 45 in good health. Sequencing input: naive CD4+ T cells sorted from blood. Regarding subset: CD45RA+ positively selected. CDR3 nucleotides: TGCAGCGTGGGAACCGGACAGGGAGGCACTGAAGCTTTCTTT. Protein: CSVGTGQGGTEAFF.